The next 32 T cell receptor beta chains were all read from a single sample in a study of T-cell reconstitution after alpha-beta-depleted transplantation in children. Unique molecular identifiers tagged the TCRbeta library. TCRdb called the PCR reads again in MiXCR, with one record for every CDR3 protein. Found here are about 580,000 distinct CDR3 sequences, more than 20% of them singletons; the top ten hold 13% to 15%. The sequences come from PBMCs, mostly from graft donor cells, collected 360 days after TCRalphabeta/CD19-depleted stem cell transplant. Source of these receptors: a boy under two years old who had a stem cell transplant for acute myeloid leukemia, so the T cells may come from the graft donor.

This clonotype appeared once. This chain joins TRBV7-2 and TRBJ1-6; weak D call: TRBD1 (5 bases). The CDR3 extends over 16 amino acids. CDR1 and CDR2 (germline): SGHTA, FQGNSA. V lost 5 bases and J lost 0, with 11 bases in between. CDR3 sequence (DNA): TGTGCCAGCAGCGCCCGACAGAGCTCCTATAATTCACCCCTCCACTTT. Encoded protein: CASSARQSSYNSPLHF.

In this sample, this clonotype turned up many times. CDR3 amino acids: CASSLAGTGFHEQYF. The DNA of the CDR3 is TGTGCCAGCAGCTTGGCCGGGACAGGGTTCCACGAGCAGTACTTC. The chain combines TRBV5-5 with TRBJ2-7, with TRBD1 identical over 9 bases. The CDR3 spans 15 residues. Germline CDR1 and CDR2: SGHKS and YYEKEE (reference sequence). J lost 5 bases, V lost 0 bases, and 6 bases had no gene match.

This clonotype has at least ten counts. The chain links TRBV5-5 to TRBJ2-7; maybe TRBD1 (6 bases). Germline-derived CDR1 and CDR2 are SGHKS and YYEKEE (reference sequence). The CDR3 length is 14 residues. V was shortened by 4 bases and J by 2 bases, with 13 bases between the two germline ends. The CDR3 nucleotides are TGTGCCAGCAGCCTAGGGGGTTTAACCTACGAGCAGTACGTC. Protein sequence: CASSLGGLTYEQYV.

The V call is TRBV30, the J call TRBJ2-3; D gene ambiguous. The length of the CDR3 is 16 residues. Germline CDR1 reads GTSNPN; CDR2 reads SVGIG (reference sequence). The V and J ends lost 3 bases and 1 base respectively, with 17 bases between them. CDR3 DNA sequence: TGTGCCTGGAGGTCACGCCCCCCGGCGCGCACAGATACGCAGTATTTT. Residues: CAWRSRPPARTDTQYF.

The CDR3 coding sequence is TGTGCCAGCAGTTACGCCGTAAGAGCGGGGGGCAACACCGGGGAGCTGTTTTTT. It translates to CASSYAVRAGGNTGELFF. The J gene is TRBJ2-2, the V gene TRBV6-5, with 9 bases matching TRBD2. The ends lost 2 bases at V and 2 bases at J; junction bases unmatched: 9. This CDR3 is built from 18 residues. Germline loops: CDR1 MNHEY, CDR2 SVGAGI.

This clonotype was recorded at least ten times. The chain uses TRBV5-1 and TRBJ2-1; D remains unclear. V was trimmed by 0 bases and J by 5 bases, leaving 9 bases between them. Germline V gives CDR1 SGHRS, CDR2 YFSETQ. The CDR3 contains 14 residues. Here the CDR3 reads CASSLEGGHNEQFF. CDR3 DNA: TGCGCCAGCAGCTTGGAGGGCGGCCACAATGAGCAGTTCTTC.

The rearrangement uses TRBV7-2 and TRBJ2-1; no definite D call. The CDR3 consists of 13 residues. V was trimmed by 8 bases and J by 3 bases, leaving 11 bases between them. Germline assignment: CDR1 SGHTA and CDR2 FQGNSA. CDR3 DNA: TGTGCCAGCTTAAGGACGGACTACAATGAGCAGTTCTTC. Amino acid sequence: CASLRTDYNEQFF.

This clonotype was counted ten times or more. This chain connects TRBV20-1 to TRBJ2-7; D unresolved. CDR3 length: 13 amino acids. Germline CDR1 and CDR2: DFQATT and SNEGSKA (reference sequence). Trimming cost V 4 bases and J 0 bases, with 10 bases left between them. CDR3 nucleotide sequence: TGCAGTGCTAAGCCATCTAGCTCCTACGAGCAGTACTTC. Amino acid sequence: CSAKPSSSYEQYF.

This clonotype was observed a few times. The CDR3 sequence is CASRWSGTDTQYF. CDR3 DNA: TGCGCCAGCAGGTGGAGCGGTACAGATACGCAGTATTTT. The V call is TRBV10-2, the J call TRBJ2-3; tentative D call: TRBD2 (5 bases). Per germline, CDR1 WSHSY and CDR2 SAAADI. V gave up 6 bases and J gave up 3 bases, with 10 bases separating them. This CDR3 has 13 amino acids.

With regard to this clonotype: A far larger clone is a single base away, which makes a read error likely. CDR3 sequence reads: CASSLITDTEYF. The DNA of the CDR3 is TGTGCCAGCAGCCTTATTACAGATACGGAGTATTTT. This chain links TRBV3-1 with TRBJ2-3, with D unclear. This CDR3 is 12 amino acids long. CDR1 and CDR2 (germline): LGHDT, YNNKEL (reference sequence).

The chain joins TRBV5-1 to TRBJ1-3; D call uncertain. The germline gives CDR1 SGHRS, CDR2 YFSETQ. The CDR3 has 16 residues. The V end was cut by 0 bases, the J end by 0 bases, with 10 bases between. The CDR3 loop is CASSLGVSLSGNTIYF. The CDR3, as DNA: TGCGCCAGCAGCTTGGGGGTCAGCCTCTCTGGAAACACCATATATTTT.

This clonotype was found a few times. The chain uses TRBV25-1 and TRBJ2-7; 9 bases map to TRBD1. This CDR3 has 20 residues. After removal of 4 bases from V and 4 bases from J, the junction contained 23 bases not matched to a gene. Germline V gene sequence: CDR1 MGHDK, CDR2 SYGVNS. The chain's CDR3 is CASSARSGTGKSHEAYEQYV. CDR3 in DNA: TGTGCCAGCAGTGCCCGATCCGGGACAGGGAAATCGCATGAGGCATACGAGCAGTACGTC.

V usage is TRBV7-2 and J usage is TRBJ2-7; D gene ambiguous. Germline loops: CDR1 SGHTA, CDR2 FQGNSA. The ends were cut back, 8 bases at V and 0 bases at J, with 14 bases in the middle. CDR3 length equals 14 residues. The CDR3 loop reads CASLPTPVSYEQYF. Written as DNA, the CDR3 is TGTGCCAGCCTCCCCACACCCGTCTCCTACGAGCAGTACTTC.

This clonotype was counted at least ten times. V and J are TRBV15 and TRBJ2-2; D is possibly TRBD1 (5 bases). The CDR3 totals 16 residues. V lost 5 bases to trimming and J lost 2 bases, with 15 bases between them. Germline CDR1 is LNHNV and CDR2 is YYDKDF (reference sequence). The CDR3 sequence is CATSPEGVRNTGELFF. The CDR3 DNA reads as TGTGCCACCAGCCCCGAAGGGGTGAGAAACACCGGGGAGCTGTTTTTT.

Written as DNA, the CDR3 is TGTGCCAGCAGTTTATCGGACAGTGACTATGGCTACACCTTC. Its translation is CASSLSDSDYGYTF. V is TRBV28 and J is TRBJ1-2, with D possibly TRBD1 on 6 matching bases. The germline V gene has CDR1 MDHEN and CDR2 SYDVKM. V lost 1 base to trimming and J lost 3 bases, with 9 bases between them. CDR3 size: 14 residues.

This clonotype was seen many times. The chain combines TRBV24-1 with TRBJ2-7; 10 bases agree with TRBD1. The junction had 5 bases not matched to a gene; V was cut back by 2 bases and J by 5 bases. Per germline, CDR1 KGHDR and CDR2 SFDVKD. The length of the CDR3 is 15 residues. CDR3 sequence (DNA): TGTGCCACCAGTGATTCGGGGACAGGGGTCAACGAGCAGTACTTC. This gives the protein CATSDSGTGVNEQYF.

The rearrangement links TRBV29-1 to TRBJ2-1; 8 bases agree with TRBD1. V was clipped by 4 bases and J by 7 bases; unmatched bases: 9. The CDR3 runs 14 residues. Germline V gene lookup returns CDR1 SQVTM and CDR2 ANQGSEA. Written as DNA, the CDR3 is TGCAGCGTTGGTCCGGACAGGGTACGAAATGAGCAGTTCTTC. Encoded protein: CSVGPDRVRNEQFF.

This clonotype was counted a few times. The chain couples TRBV7-3 to TRBJ2-3, with 11 bases fitting TRBD2. J was trimmed by 9 bases and V by 4 bases; bases with no gene match: 9. Germline V CDR1 and CDR2: SGHTA, FQGTGA. This CDR3 region has 15 residues. The CDR3 DNA reads TGTGCCAGCAGCTCCCCCGGGACTAGCGGTGCAACGCAGTATTTT. Its translation is CASSSPGTSGATQYF.

Turning to this clonotype: This clone may be a read error of a much larger clone one base away. The chain links TRBV6-1 to TRBJ2-1; D ambiguous. Germline values: CDR1 MNHNS, CDR2 SASEGT. The length of the CDR3 is 14 residues. With 4 bases removed from V and 0 bases from J, the gap between germline ends came to 7 bases. In nucleotides, the CDR3 is TGTGCCAGCAGTGGGTTGAGCTCCTACAATGAGCAGTTCTTC. Translating gives CASSGLSSYNEQFF.

This clonotype was observed many times. The chain employs TRBV12-3 or TRBV12-4 and TRBJ1-1; D ambiguous. The CDR3 has 13 residues. V was pared by 3 bases and J by 5 bases, with 10 bases between. In DNA, the CDR3 is TGTGCCAGCAGTTTGGCCGAGACTACTGAAGCTTTCTTT. Protein sequence: CASSLAETTEAFF.

The J gene is TRBJ2-2, the V gene TRBV7-2, with TRBD1 as a possible D gene (6 bases). The CDR3 has 15 residues. Germline assignment: CDR1 SGHTA and CDR2 FQGNSA. V dropped 5 bases and J dropped 6 bases, with 16 bases sitting between them. The CDR3 spells CASSHTGPDSGELFF. In DNA form, the CDR3 reads TGTGCCAGCAGCCATACAGGGCCCGATTCCGGGGAGCTGTTTTTT.

The chain is built from TRBV11-2 and TRBJ2-5, with 14 bases lining up with TRBD2. The CDR3 has 18 amino acids. Trimming took 2 bases from V and 4 from J; bases not matched to a gene: 9. CDR1 is SGHAT and CDR2 is FQNNGV in the germline V gene. This CDR3 is CASSLRLAGGLGGETQYF. The CDR3 DNA sequence: TGTGCCAGCAGCTTAAGACTAGCGGGGGGGTTGGGAGGAGAGACCCAGTACTTC.

This clonotype was recorded many times. The chain links TRBV12-3 or TRBV12-4 to TRBJ2-1; 10 nucleotides agree with TRBD2. V trimming: 2 bases; J trimming: 6 bases; junction bases outside the gene matches: 1. The CDR3 is 14 residues long. The DNA for the CDR3 is TGTGCCAGCAGTTTAACTAGCGGGATCAATGAGCAGTTCTTC. This gives the protein CASSLTSGINEQFF.

This clonotype was seen repeatedly, ten times or more. The rearrangement joins TRBV9 to TRBJ2-1, with D maybe TRBD2 (5 bases). CDR3 length: 13 amino acids. V dropped 5 bases and J dropped 4 bases, with 10 bases sitting between them. Germline V gives CDR1 SGDLS, CDR2 YYNGEE. The chain's CDR3 is CASRPSGYNEQFF. In DNA form, the CDR3 reads TGTGCCAGCAGGCCTTCGGGGTACAATGAGCAGTTCTTC.

This clonotype was counted a few times. The CDR3 region is CSARWTTAEQFF. The CDR3 nucleotides are TGCAGTGCTAGATGGACGACAGCTGAGCAGTTCTTC. The rearrangement links TRBV20-1 to TRBJ2-1; D is perhaps TRBD1 (5 bases). V dropped 2 bases and J dropped 9 bases, with 11 bases sitting between them. The germline V gene encodes CDR1 DFQATT and CDR2 SNEGSKA (reference sequence). This CDR3 has 12 residues.

The chain couples TRBV20-1 to TRBJ2-7; 8 positions agree with TRBD2. The CDR3 contains 16 residues. The V and J ends lost 5 bases and 3 bases, in that order; junction bases with no gene match: 15. Germline CDR1 DFQATT, CDR2 SNEGSKA (reference sequence). The CDR3 DNA follows: TGCAGTGCTTGGAGAAGCGGGGGTTCTCTTGACTACGAGCAGTACTTC. Amino acid sequence: CSAWRSGGSLDYEQYF.

The table lists this clonotype with many counts. The rearrangement links TRBV27 to TRBJ1-6; maybe TRBD1 (6 bases). Germline CDR1 is MNHEY and CDR2 is SMNVEV (reference sequence). The CDR3 runs 14 residues. Trimming removed 2 bases at V and 7 bases at J, with 9 bases between. In nucleotides, the CDR3 is TGTGCCAGCAGTTTACAGGGGAGGAATTCACCCCTCCACTTT. Protein product: CASSLQGRNSPLHF.

The rearrangement links TRBV27 to TRBJ2-1; the D gene is possibly TRBD2 (5 bases). The CDR3 has 16 residues. Germline CDR1 and CDR2: MNHEY and SMNVEV (reference sequence). Between the trimmed V and J ends, which lost 6 bases and 4 bases, there was a span of 19 bases. The DNA of the CDR3 is TGTGCCAGCAGCCTCCAAGGGAGCGGCTCGTACAATGAGCAGTTCTTC. As protein: CASSLQGSGSYNEQFF.

This clonotype turned up a few times. CDR3 DNA sequence: TGTGCCAGCAGCCCATTCACAGAGGAGGAAAAACTGTTTTTT. It is translated as CASSPFTEEEKLFF. The chain joins TRBV7-9 to TRBJ1-4; D ambiguous. The CDR3 spans 14 residues. CDR1 is SEHNR, CDR2 FQNEAQ, per germline (reference sequence). V gave up 5 bases and J gave up 8 bases, with 15 bases separating them.

There are many counts of this clonotype. V gene TRBV6-1 combines with J gene TRBJ1-1; D call uncertain. This CDR3 contains 15 residues. The ends were cut back, 1 base at V and 1 base at J, with 10 bases in the middle. Looked up from germline, CDR1 is MNHNS and CDR2 is SASEGT. The CDR3 nucleotides are TGTGCCAGCAGTGAAGGGGCGCGGAGGAACACTGAAGCTTTCTTT. Translating it yields CASSEGARRNTEAFF.

This chain connects TRBV20-1 to TRBJ1-6; maybe TRBD1 (5 bases). The CDR3 has 16 amino acids. Germline CDR1 is DFQATT and CDR2 is SNEGSKA (reference sequence). V was shortened by 3 bases and J by 0 bases, with 12 bases between the two germline ends. DNA of the CDR3: TGCAGTGCTAGGTCCGGGGGGAGCTCCTATAATTCACCCCTCCACTTT. Amino acids: CSARSGGSSYNSPLHF.

This clonotype has a count of ten or more. V is TRBV5-6 and J is TRBJ2-7; D not resolved. Germline CDR1 and CDR2: SGHDT and YYEEEE. The CDR3 extends over 15 amino acids. V was shortened by 1 base and J by 7 bases, with 18 bases between the two germline ends. DNA of the CDR3: TGTGCCAGCAGCTTGTGGGCAGCCCCCCTTGTGGAGCAGTACGTC. As protein: CASSLWAAPLVEQYV.